What follows are 18 T cell receptor beta chains derived from one specimen sequenced in a study of T cell changes during pregnancy in multiple sclerosis. Clones were read by immunoSEQ multiplex PCR, and TCRdb kept only the in-frame ones, dropping some. The data show tens of thousands of clones, 85% to 95% seen once. Sequencing was performed on peripheral blood, taken after pregnancy. These receptors came from a female donor with multiple sclerosis, enrolled in a pregnancy study.

V gene TRBV5-8 combines with J gene TRBJ2-1, with unresolved D. CDR3 length equals 15 residues. The V end was cut by 0 bases, the J end by 3 bases, with 10 bases between. The germline CDR1 and CDR2 sequences are SGHTS and YDEGEE. The DNA of the CDR3 is TGTGCCAGCAGCTTGGCCGTAACATTCTACAATGAGCAGTTCTTC. It codes for CASSLAVTFYNEQFF. Using reference TRBV5-8 and TRBJ2-1 for the parts outside the CDR3, the full variable domain is EAGVTQSPTHLIKTRGQQATLRCSPISGHTSVYWYQQALGLGLQFLLWYDEGEERNRGNFPPRFSGRQFPNYSSELNVNALELEDSALYLCASSLAVTFYNEQFFGPGTRLTVL.

V usage is TRBV9 and J usage is TRBJ1-1; D gene ambiguous. V was trimmed by 4 bases and J by 6 bases, leaving 13 bases between them. This CDR3 is 13 amino acids long. Per the germline V gene, CDR1 is SGDLS and CDR2 is YYNGEE. The CDR3 reads CASSSRGEAEAFF. DNA of the CDR3: TGTGCCAGCAGCTCCCGTGGTGAGGCTGAAGCTTTCTTT. Combining the CDR3 with reference TRBV9 and TRBJ1-1 gives the whole variable domain DSGVTQTPKHLITATGQRVTLRCSPRSGDLSVYWYQQSLDQGLQFLIQYYNGEERAKGNILERFSAQQFPDLHSELNLSSLELGDSALYFCASSSRGEAEAFFGQGTRLTVV.

The J gene is TRBJ1-5, the V gene TRBV19; 8 nucleotides line up with TRBD1. Germline lookup yields CDR1 LNHDA and CDR2 SQIVND (reference sequence). J was trimmed by 5 bases and V by 5 bases; bases with no gene match: 11. The CDR3 length is 16 residues. CDR3 amino acids: CASSADRGRLHQPQHF. The CDR3 DNA sequence: TGTGCCAGTAGTGCTGACAGGGGACGTCTCCATCAGCCCCAGCATTTT.

This sequence joins TRBV7-6 and TRBJ2-1; no definite D call. The CDR3 is made up of 15 amino acids. The germline V and J ends were trimmed by 1 base and 5 bases, with 12 bases remaining between them. From germline, CDR1 is SGHVS and CDR2 FNYEAQ. The CDR3 reads CASSLGASPHNEQFF. The DNA of the CDR3 is TGTGCCAGCAGCTTAGGGGCCAGTCCCCACAATGAGCAGTTCTTC.

V and J are TRBV27 and TRBJ2-1; 10 bases match TRBD2. With V trimmed by 2 bases and J by 8 bases, 15 bases remained unmatched. The CDR3 has 18 residues. CDR1 MNHEY and CDR2 SMNVEV come from the germline V gene (reference sequence). The CDR3 loop reads CASSLVRGLLAGADEQFF. The CDR3 DNA reads as TGTGCCAGCAGTTTAGTCCGGGGTCTCCTAGCGGGGGCCGATGAGCAGTTCTTC.

The chain joins TRBV6-5 to TRBJ2-3; 9 bases map to TRBD2. V trimming: 4 bases; J trimming: 0 bases; junction bases outside the gene matches: 2. The germline CDR1 and CDR2 sequences are MNHEY and SVGAGI. CDR3 length: 15 amino acids. CDR3 sequence: CASSSSGGSTDTQYF. The CDR3 DNA is TGTGCCAGCAGTTCCAGCGGGGGGAGCACAGATACGCAGTATTTT.

This clone appeared once. The V call is TRBV27, the J call TRBJ1-2; D remains ambiguous. Between the trimmed V and J ends, which lost 1 base and 2 bases, there was a span of 11 bases. Germline-derived CDR1 and CDR2 are MNHEY and SMNVEV (reference sequence). The CDR3 contains 15 residues. CDR3 amino acids: CASSLFHSPNYGYTF. Written as DNA, the CDR3 is TGTGCCAGCAGTTTATTTCACAGCCCCAACTATGGCTACACCTTC.

The V and J genes are TRBV5-6 and TRBJ1-1, with 8 bases that match TRBD1. Germline V gives CDR1 SGHDT, CDR2 YYEEEE. There are 17 residues in the CDR3. V dropped 4 bases and J dropped 3; count of bases not matched to a gene: 14. DNA for the CDR3: TGTGCCAGCAGCCAGGACAGGGTTTTTGAAAAGGACACTGAAGCTTTCTTT. Protein product: CASSQDRVFEKDTEAFF. Supplemented by reference TRBV5-6 and TRBJ1-1, the full variable domain reads DAGVTQSPTHLIKTRGQQVTLRCSPKSGHDTVSWYQQALGQGPQFIFQYYEEEERQRGNFPDRFSGHQFPNYSSELNVNALLLGDSALYLCASSQDRVFEKDTEAFFGQGTRLTVV.

The V call is TRBV5-6, the J call TRBJ2-7; 8 bases agree with TRBD1. The CDR3 is 15 amino acids. J lost 3 bases, V lost 0 bases, and 5 bases had no gene match. Per the germline V gene, CDR1 is SGHDT and CDR2 is YYEEEE. CDR3 region: CASSLDRGLYYEQYF. In DNA, the CDR3 is TGTGCCAGCAGCTTGGACAGGGGGTTGTACTACGAGCAGTACTTC.

The chain links TRBV29-1 to TRBJ1-2, with 8 bases that match TRBD1. CDR1 SQVTM and CDR2 ANQGSEA come from the germline V gene. CDR3 length: 13 amino acids. V gave up 7 bases and J gave up 7 bases; unmatched junction bases: 11. CDR3 region: CSGGQGTSGGYTF. CDR3 DNA: TGCAGCGGCGGACAGGGTACCTCAGGTGGCTACACCTTC.

V and J are TRBV6-5 and TRBJ1-2; 7 positions agree with TRBD1. CDR3 length: 15 amino acids. V shed 4 bases, J shed 4 bases, and the junction held 9 bases outside the gene matches. CDR1 and CDR2 (germline): MNHEY, SVGAGI. CDR3 protein: CASSFIGDSLYGYTF. CDR3 nucleotides: TGTGCCAGCAGTTTCATTGGGGACAGCCTCTATGGCTACACCTTC.

V usage is TRBV5-1 and J usage is TRBJ2-2, with a possible D match to TRBD2 (6 bases). This CDR3 has 16 residues. The V end was cut by 2 bases, the J end by 5 bases, with 16 bases between. Germline V gene data show CDR1 as SGHRS and CDR2 as YFSETQ. The CDR3 region has the DNA TGCGCCAGCAGCTTTTGGGGGGACTCGACTACCGGGGAGCTGTTTTTT. Translation: CASSFWGDSTTGELFF.

The chain combines TRBV5-8 with TRBJ1-6; D is unclear. Trimming pared 4 bases from V and 7 bases from J, leaving 12 bases between. This CDR3 is built from 14 residues. The germline CDR1 and CDR2 sequences are SGHTS and YDEGEE. CDR3 sequence reads: CASSLSGFNSPLHF. CDR3 nucleotide sequence: TGTGCCAGCAGCCTGTCGGGTTTCAATTCACCCCTCCACTTT.

The V gene is TRBV30, the J gene TRBJ2-7; the match to TRBD2 covers 12 bases. The CDR3 extends over 15 amino acids. Germline V gene data show CDR1 as GTSNPN and CDR2 as SVGIG (reference sequence). V shed 5 bases, J shed 4 bases, and the junction held 9 bases outside the gene matches. The CDR3 coding sequence is TGTGCCTGGTCTAGCGGGAGGGCCCCCAGGTACGAGCAGTACTTC. This codes for CAWSSGRAPRYEQYF. Complete variable domain (other parts from reference TRBV30 and TRBJ2-7): SQTIHQWPATLVQPVGSPLSLECTVEGTSNPNLYWYRQAAGRGLQLLFYSVGIGQISSEVPQNLSASRPQDRQFILSSKKLLLSDSGFYLCAWSSGRAPRYEQYFGPGTRLTVT.

The chain joins TRBV19 to TRBJ1-5, with 7 bases that match TRBD1. V gave up 8 bases and J gave up 0 bases; unmatched junction bases: 4. CDR1 is LNHDA and CDR2 is SQIVND in the germline V gene (reference sequence). This CDR3 is built from 14 residues. CDR3 DNA: TGTGCCAGTGGGACAGTTAATAGCAATCAGCCCCAGCATTTT. Amino acid sequence: CASGTVNSNQPQHF.

The J gene is TRBJ1-5, the V gene TRBV10-1; D unclear. The CDR3 extends over 13 amino acids. CDR1 and CDR2 (germline): WNHNN, SYGVQD (reference sequence). V gave up 4 bases and J gave up 3 bases, with 7 bases separating them. The CDR3 reads CASSGSLNQPQHF. In DNA form, the CDR3 reads TGCGCCAGCAGTGGTAGCCTCAATCAGCCCCAGCATTTT.

In nucleotides, the CDR3 is TGCGCCAGCAGAACAACTAGCTCAGGAACCGGGGAGCTGTTTTTT. As protein: CASRTTSSGTGELFF. The V and J genes are TRBV4-3 and TRBJ2-2; D is possibly TRBD2 (6 bases). The CDR3 sequence is 15 residues long. Looked up from germline, CDR1 is LGHNA and CDR2 is YSLEER. The V gene lost 6 bases and the J gene lost 5 bases, with 16 bases spanning the gap.

This chain uses TRBV18 with TRBJ1-4, with D perhaps TRBD1 (6 bases). The germline V and J ends were trimmed by 3 bases and 4 bases, with 12 bases remaining between them. CDR1 and CDR2 (germline): KGHSH, LQKENI. This CDR3 has 15 amino acids. The CDR3, as DNA: TGTGCCAGCTCACCTCCGGGACAAGATAATGAAAAACTGTTTTTT. It translates to CASSPPGQDNEKLFF.